This TCR beta chain came from a study of blood T cell repertoires in COVID-19 (dated by TCRdb to about 2020). In terms of the full investigation: Samples covering the acute and convalescent phases of COVID-19 were provided by collaborators in the United States, Italy and Spain. The prospective study material was composed of cDNA or gDNA derived from T cells, B-cell-depleted T cells, or PBMCs. The samples were drawn from two sources: the first 160 participants of the ongoing ImmuneRACE study, and approximately 1,300 subjects contributed by 6 global collaborators. Nearly every sample came with metadata listing a de-identified subject ID, COVID-19 status, age in years and sex. Where available, HLA class I and class II types were obtained from metadata supplied by the sample provider rather than from assay-based typing. The dataset comprised deeply sampled blood TCRbeta repertoires from subjects exposed to, actively infected with, or recovered from COVID-19. The repertoires were released in a freely available public database intended as a resource for research on the immune response to SARS-CoV-2. The full study reports these points: The amount of clinical and demographic metadata varied by source and participant and was provided uncurated.

TCRbeta CDR3 regions were amplified from genomic DNA by means of the immunoSEQ Assay, a bias-controlled multiplex PCR. Processing in the source paper ran as follows. Nucleated cell counts per sample were estimated from amplification of reference gene primers within the assay. Sequence reads were collapsed and filtered to measure the absolute abundance of every unique TCRbeta CDR3 rearrangement. Productive Simpson clonality was computed per sample as the square root of Simpson's diversity index over productive rearrangements. TCRdb took this table from immuneACCESS and kept in-frame rearrangements with V and J called. Such tables lack part of the clones; where checked against another copy, unresolved V genes explain under half of the gap, and the rest is unexplained. V and J calls and clone size are as listed in that table; D and trimming were resolved from the DNA. Recorded for this sample are a few hundred thousand clones; about 87% of them occurred a single time. The ten most abundant clones make up around 3.5% of the sample.

About this clone itself: Its antigen is currently not known. Base qualities are not recorded, but no much larger clone differs from it by a single base.

CDR3 length: 19 amino acids, cysteine to phenylalanine. Only the CDR3 part of the read is kept: 57 bases, read in frame from the first base. V and J are trimmed by 4 bases and 2 bases, and the gene matches miss 12 bases of the junction. Via the germline V gene, CDR1 is SGDLS and CDR2 YYNGEE. The collaborating institutions used their own protocols to collect whole blood in K2EDTA tubes. For TCRbeta analysis, collaborators shipped samples as frozen whole blood, isolated PBMCs, or DNA extracted from either of those sample types. The rearrangement combines TRBV9 with TRBJ2-6, with 10 bases in between that match TRBD1. The sequence was collected from a woman in her thirties or forties with acute or convalescent COVID-19. Input material: peripheral blood. The CDR3 reads as follows: CASSPLTGGAPTGANVLTF. Read as DNA, the sequence is TGTGCCAGCAGCCCCTTGACAGGGGGCGCCCCGACTGGGGCCAACGTCCTGACTTTC.